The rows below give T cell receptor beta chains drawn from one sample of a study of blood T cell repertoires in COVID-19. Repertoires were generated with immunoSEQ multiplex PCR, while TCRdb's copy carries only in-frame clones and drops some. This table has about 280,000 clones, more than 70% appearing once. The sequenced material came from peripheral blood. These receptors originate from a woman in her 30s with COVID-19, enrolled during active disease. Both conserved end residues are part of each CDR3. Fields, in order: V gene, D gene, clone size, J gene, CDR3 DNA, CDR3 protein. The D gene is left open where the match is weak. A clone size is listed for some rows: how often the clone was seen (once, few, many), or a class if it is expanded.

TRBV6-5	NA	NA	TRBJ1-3	TGTGCCAGCAGCCGCCTTACAACGGGGGACACCATATATTTT	CASSRLTTGDTIYF
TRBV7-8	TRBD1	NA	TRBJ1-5	TGTGCCAGCAGCTTAGACACAGGGGTGAGGAATCAGCCCCAGCATTTT	CASSLDTGVRNQPQHF
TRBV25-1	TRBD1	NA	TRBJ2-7	TGTGCCAGCAGTGAGTCACAGGGGGCTTCCTACGAGCAGTACTTC	CASSESQGASYEQYF
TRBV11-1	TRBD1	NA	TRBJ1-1	TGTGCCAGCAGCCCCGACAGGGGAGGGACTGAAGCTTTCTTT	CASSPDRGGTEAFF
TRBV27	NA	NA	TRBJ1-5	TGTGCCAGCAGTTTATCCGGGGGGCTCAATCAGCCCCAGCATTTT	CASSLSGGLNQPQHF
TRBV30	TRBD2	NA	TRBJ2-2	TGTGCCTTAGCGGGCTCGAACACCGGGGAGCTGTTTTTT	CALAGSNTGELFF
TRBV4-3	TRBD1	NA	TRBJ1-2	TGCGCCAGCAGCCAAGTATTGCGGGACAGCTATGGCTACACCTTC	CASSQVLRDSYGYTF
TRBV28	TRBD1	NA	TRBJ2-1	TGTGCCAGCAGTTTTTTGGACAGGGGATACAATGAGCAGTTCTTC	CASSFLDRGYNEQFF
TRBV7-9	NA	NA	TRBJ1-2	TGTGCCAGCAGCTCCGCGGGGGTGGCTTGGGGCTACACCTTC	CASSSAGVAWGYTF
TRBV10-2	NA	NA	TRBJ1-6	TGCGCCAGCAGTGAGGATTGGGACTCAAGCTCCTATAATTCACCCCTCCACTTT	CASSEDWDSSSYNSPLHF
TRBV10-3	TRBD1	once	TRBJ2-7	TGTGCCATCAGTGGCCCCACCGGGACAGGGCGGCCGGAGCAGTACTTC	CAISGPTGTGRPEQYF
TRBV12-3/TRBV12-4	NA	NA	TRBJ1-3	TGTGCCAGCAGTTTACACTCTGGAAACACCATATATTTT	CASSLHSGNTIYF
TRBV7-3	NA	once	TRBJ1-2	TGTGCCAGCAGCTTGTGGGGGCTTGGCTACACCTTC	CASSLWGLGYTF
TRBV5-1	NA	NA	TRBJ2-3	TGCGCCAGCAGCTTGGGCGGCGGAGCTAGCACAGATACGCAGTATTTT	CASSLGGGASTDTQYF
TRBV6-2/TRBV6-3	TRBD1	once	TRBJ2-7	TGTGCCAGCAGCCCTGGGACAGGACCCTACGAGCAGTACTTC	CASSPGTGPYEQYF
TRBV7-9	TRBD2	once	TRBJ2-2	TGTGCCAGCAGACCGGGACTAGCGGGTGGCGGGGAGCTGTTTTTT	CASRPGLAGGGELFF
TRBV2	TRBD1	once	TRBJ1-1	TGTGCCAGCACGAGACAGGGAAATTGGGCTGAAGCTTTCTTT	CASTRQGNWAEAFF
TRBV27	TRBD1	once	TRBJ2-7	TGTGCCAGCAGTTTATCCGGGACAGAAAATTCCGAGCAGTACTTC	CASSLSGTENSEQYF